This T cell receptor (beta chain) was recorded in a study of human T cells and chemical hapten exposure. Specified time point: patch test 1, 2 weeks after DPC sensitization. The treatment denotes: therapeutic diphenylcyclopropenone sensitization with weekly scalp DPC. The study drew its donors from alopecia patients who were 18 to 70 years old and suitable for DPC. CDR3 length equals 15 residues. The germline V gene has CDR1 SGHRS and CDR2 YFSETQ. The V end was cut by 5 bases, the J end by 0 bases, with 14 bases between. TCRdb fed the RACE reads into MiXCR, producing one record per CDR3 protein. The table includes under 200,000 distinct CDR3 sequences, roughly 15% detected once. This clonotype has only a few counts.

The sequenced sample was whole blood, obtained in connection with sensitization to the hapten diphenylcyclopropenone (DPC). The source is a woman aged 25-40 years with alopecia areata. Some clones in this sample may be carry-over from other donors' samples. This sequence joins TRBV5-1 and TRBJ1-1; D not resolved. The CDR3 protein is CASRPETALNTEAFF. DNA of the CDR3: TGCGCCAGCAGGCCTGAGACGGCATTGAACACTGAAGCTTTCTTT. The full variable domain, with the rest looked up from reference TRBV5-1 and TRBJ1-1, is KAGVTQTPRYLIKTRGQQVTLSCSPISGHRSVSWYQQTPGQGLQFLFEYFSETQRNKGNFPGRFSGRQFSNSRSEMNVSTLELGDSALYLCASRPETALNTEAFFGQGTRLTVV.